Listed here is a single TCR beta chain. The antigen is not known. This record belongs to a study of blood T cells in healthy people across ages. The study's findings and limits: Older age coincided with a roughly linear decline in TCR beta diversity per million T cells.

The CDR3 is 14 residues long. J was trimmed by 8 bases and V by 0 bases; bases with no gene match: 6. CDR1 and CDR2 (germline): MNHEY, SVGAGI. Total RNA, at least 5 micrograms per sample, was extracted from PBMCs. A second PCR of about 6 to 11 cycles used a sample-barcoded 5' primer and a J-beta primer mix. Per sample, CDR3-containing paired-end reads numbered at least 2.5 million. TCRdb reanalysed the 5' RACE reads using MiXCR and keeps one entry per CDR3 protein. The table includes 890,000 or so distinct CDR3 sequences, approximately 67% detected once. Material: blood. This receptor was identified in a man under 40 in good health. This sequence joins TRBV6-5 and TRBJ1-2, with 7 bases lining up with TRBD1. CDR3 sequence: CASSYSTGMDGYTF. The CDR3 DNA is TGTGCCAGCAGTTACTCGACAGGGATGGACGGCTACACCTTC.